These 12 T cell receptor beta chains originate from one sample sequenced in a study of blood T cell repertoires in COVID-19. Method: immunoSEQ multiplex PCR; TCRdb's copy keeps in-frame clones and lacks some. Here the sample spans around 27,000 clones, around 87% being singletons. Sequencing was done on a sample of peripheral blood. Source of these receptors: a man aged 60 to 69 with acute or convalescent COVID-19.

The chain carries TRBV3-1 (or the pseudogene TRBV3-2) and TRBJ2-3, with TRBD2 matching 11 bases. The CDR3 length is 20 residues. Germline CDR1 reads LGHDT; CDR2 reads YNNKEL (reference sequence). The V gene end was trimmed by 0 bases and the J gene end by 0 bases; junction bases not matched to a gene: 11. The DNA for the CDR3 is TGTGCCAGCAGCCAAGAACGGGCTAGCGGGGGGACGATAAGCACAGATACGCAGTATTTT. It yields the protein CASSQERASGGTISTDTQYF.

The gene calls are TRBV19 and TRBJ1-5, with 7 positions matching TRBD1. This CDR3 has 17 amino acids. Germline V CDR1 and CDR2: LNHDA, SQIVND (reference sequence). J gave up 4 bases and V 7 bases, and 16 bases lay outside the gene matches. As DNA, the CDR3 is TGTGCCAGTACCACTACAACCAGGGGGAGTTATAATCAGCCCCAGCATTTT. It encodes CASTTTTRGSYNQPQHF.

The gene calls are TRBV19 and TRBJ1-5; no definite D call. Trimming removed 3 bases from V and 5 bases from J, with 11 bases in between. This CDR3 is 14 amino acids long. Germline V gene data show CDR1 as LNHDA and CDR2 as SQIVND (reference sequence). CDR3 loop: CASSIFLEDQPQHF. As DNA, the CDR3 is TGTGCCAGTAGTATCTTTTTAGAGGATCAGCCCCAGCATTTT. Complete variable domain (other parts from reference TRBV19 and TRBJ1-5): DGGITQSPKYLFRKEGQNVTLSCEQNLNHDAMYWYRQDPGQGLRLIYYSQIVNDFQKGDIAEGYSVSREKKESFPLTVTSAQKNPTAFYLCASSIFLEDQPQHFGDGTRLSIL.

V and J are TRBV30 and TRBJ1-5; D is unclear. This CDR3 is built from 13 residues. CDR1 and CDR2 from the germline V gene are GTSNPN and SVGIG (reference sequence). Trimming stripped 1 base from V and 2 bases from J, with 6 bases between. The CDR3 DNA is TGTGCCTGGAGTGGGGGAGGCAATCAGCCCCAGCATTTT. Its protein product is CAWSGGGNQPQHF. The whole variable domain, filled in from reference TRBV30 and TRBJ1-5, reads SQTIHQWPATLVQPVGSPLSLECTVEGTSNPNLYWYRQAAGRGLQLLFYSVGIGQISSEVPQNLSASRPQDRQFILSSKKLLLSDSGFYLCAWSGGGNQPQHFGDGTRLSIL.

The rearrangement uses TRBV9 and TRBJ2-7; D possibly corresponds to TRBD1 (5 bases). This CDR3 has 13 amino acids. V was shortened by 3 bases and J by 3 bases, with 10 bases between the two germline ends. The germline CDR1 and CDR2 sequences are SGDLS and YYNGEE. In nucleotides, the CDR3 is TGTGCCAGCAGCGGGGGCCAGGGCTACGAGCAGTACTTC. It translates to CASSGGQGYEQYF.

This chain uses TRBV19 with TRBJ1-3; 7 bases line up with TRBD1. CDR3 length: 15 amino acids. The trim removed 3 bases at V and 3 bases at J, leaving 5 bases unmatched. Germline V gives CDR1 LNHDA, CDR2 SQIVND (reference sequence). The CDR3 sequence: CASSIPTGSGNTIYF. The CDR3 coding sequence is TGTGCCAGTAGTATCCCGACAGGGAGTGGAAACACCATATATTTT.

This clone came up a few times. This chain links TRBV18 with TRBJ1-1, with TRBD1 matching 7 bases. The CDR3 is made up of 14 amino acids. Trimming cost V 3 bases and J 3 bases; bases outside gene matches: 4. The germline V gene has CDR1 KGHSH and CDR2 LQKENI. The CDR3 region has the DNA TGTGCCAGCTCACCGGACAGGAAATACACTGAAGCTTTCTTT. Translating it yields CASSPDRKYTEAFF.

The chain recombines TRBV7-9 with TRBJ2-5, with 11 bases fitting TRBD2. The CDR3 loop spans 19 amino acids. Germline-derived CDR1 and CDR2 are SEHNR and FQNEAQ (reference sequence). J lost 1 base, V lost 0 bases, and 10 bases had no gene match. This chain's CDR3 is CASSLAPLRLAGTQETQYF. The CDR3 DNA is TGTGCCAGCAGCTTAGCCCCCCTTCGACTAGCGGGGACCCAAGAGACCCAGTACTTC. The full variable domain, its missing parts supplied by reference TRBV7-9 and TRBJ2-5, is DTGVSQNPRHKITKRGQNVTFRCDPISEHNRLYWYRQTLGQGPEFLTYFQNEAQLEKSRLLSDRFSAERPKGSFSTLEIQRTEQGDSAMYLCASSLAPLRLAGTQETQYFGPGTRLLVL.

The V and J genes are TRBV5-1 and TRBJ2-1, with unresolved D. The CDR3 is 13 residues long. Germline V gene data show CDR1 as SGHRS and CDR2 as YFSETQ. The V end was cut by 0 bases, the J end by 6 bases, with 7 bases between. CDR3 DNA sequence: TGCGCCAGCAGCTTGGAACCGAGCAATGAGCAGTTCTTC. Its protein is CASSLEPSNEQFF.

The chain combines TRBV7-3 with TRBJ2-3, with D possibly TRBD2 on 5 matching bases. The germline V and J ends were trimmed by 5 bases and 2 bases, with 14 bases remaining between them. Germline V gene sequence: CDR1 SGHTA, CDR2 FQGTGA. The CDR3 loop spans 15 amino acids. In nucleotides, the CDR3 is TGTGCCAGCAGCCCCTCCCGGAGGTCCACAGATACGCAGTATTTT. This codes for CASSPSRRSTDTQYF.

The chain links TRBV10-1 to TRBJ2-7; TRBD1 agrees at 9 bases. V trimming: 8 bases; J trimming: 3 bases; junction bases outside the gene matches: 8. The germline gives CDR1 WNHNN, CDR2 SYGVQD (reference sequence). This CDR3 has 14 residues. The CDR3 is CASPSRDRVYEQYF. Here the CDR3 DNA reads TGCGCCAGCCCCTCCCGGGACAGGGTCTACGAGCAGTACTTC.

This chain joins TRBV5-4 and TRBJ1-4; 8 bases map to TRBD1. The CDR3 length is 17 residues. Germline assignment: CDR1 SGHNT and CDR2 YYREEE (reference sequence). V lost 2 bases, J lost 3 bases, and 9 bases stayed unmatched. The CDR3 DNA sequence: TGTGCCAGCAGCTTCCGTGGACAGGGTGTGTCTAATGAAAAACTGTTTTTT. As protein: CASSFRGQGVSNEKLFF.